This T cell receptor (beta chain) was found in a study of response to subunit inactivated influenza vaccine. TCRdb itself ran the RT-PCR reads through MiXCR, one entry per CDR3 protein. The repertoire includes roughly 550,000 distinct CDR3 sequences, approximately 24% of them detected once, and 2.5% to 3% sits in the top ten. CDR1 and CDR2 from the germline V gene are LGHDT and YNNKEL (reference sequence). Unmatched junction bases numbered 8, after V lost 4 bases and J lost 8 bases. The CDR3 is 14 residues long. These data are also associated with another study on T cells expressing NK-cell markers. That paper states: The cDNA for TCR beta came from 5'RACE template switching with UMIs.

The V gene is TRBV3-1, the J gene TRBJ2-1; 7 nucleotides match TRBD1. The sample here was CD4+ T cells sorted from PBMCs, taken 11 to 12 days after vaccination. The sequence derives from a man aged 50-60 years who received an inactivated influenza vaccine. The CDR3 reads CASSLRDRGDEQFF. The CDR3 DNA sequence: TGTGCCAGCAGCCTCCGGGACAGAGGTGATGAGCAGTTCTTC.